The clone carrying this T cell receptor (beta chain) was detected many times. Diagnoses were established from clinical symptoms, serum thyroxine, TRAb, thyroid ultrasound and orbital computed tomography. This CDR3 is built from 13 residues. The V gene lost 7 bases and the J gene lost 4 bases, with 14 bases spanning the gap. The germline CDR1 and CDR2 sequences are WSHSY and SAAADI. TCR beta CDR3 regions were amplified from RNA transcripts. First-round RT-PCR with HTBI primers preceded a second-round multiplex PCR. A single record per CDR3 protein comes from TCRdb applying MiXCR to the multiplex PCR reads. Among about 390,000 distinct CDR3 sequences listed, 17% were seen once. This entry belongs to a study of Graves' ophthalmopathy and Graves' hyperthyroidism.

The chain joins TRBV10-2 to TRBJ2-7; either TRBD1 or TRBD2 may supply D (5 bases each). This TCR was recovered from an adult woman with stable Graves' hyperthyroidism. What was sequenced was peripheral blood. The CDR3 bases are TGCGCCAGCACCGCTCGAGGGGATTACGAGCAGTACTTC. Amino acids: CASTARGDYEQYF.